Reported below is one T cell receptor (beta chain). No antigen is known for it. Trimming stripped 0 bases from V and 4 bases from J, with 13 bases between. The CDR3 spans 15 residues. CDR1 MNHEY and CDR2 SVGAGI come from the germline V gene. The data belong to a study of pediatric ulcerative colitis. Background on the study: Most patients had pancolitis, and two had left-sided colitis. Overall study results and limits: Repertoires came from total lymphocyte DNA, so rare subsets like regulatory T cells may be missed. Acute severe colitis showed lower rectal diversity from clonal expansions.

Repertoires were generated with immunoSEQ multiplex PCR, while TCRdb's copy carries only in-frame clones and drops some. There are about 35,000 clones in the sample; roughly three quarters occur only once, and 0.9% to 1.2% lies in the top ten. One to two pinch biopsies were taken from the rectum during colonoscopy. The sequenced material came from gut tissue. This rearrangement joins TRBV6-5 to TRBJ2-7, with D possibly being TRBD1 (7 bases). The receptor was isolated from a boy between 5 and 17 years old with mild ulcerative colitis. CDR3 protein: CASSYSTGRRYEQYF. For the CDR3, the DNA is TGTGCCAGCAGTTACTCGACAGGGAGGCGGTACGAGCAGTACTTC.